This TCR beta chain was sequenced in a study of neurological immune-mediated disorders. Study information: Multiple sclerosis patients numbering about 34 comprised around 31 relapsing-remitting and 3 secondary progressive patients.

Study-wide findings and caveats: HTLV-1-associated myelopathy had the most TCR clonal expansion, and multiple sclerosis had the least, less than healthy controls.

5'RACE with 10-nucleotide random UMIs generated the cDNA. TCRdb fed the 5' RACE reads into MiXCR, producing one record per CDR3 protein. The data contain about 80,000 distinct CDR3 sequences, around 4.7% of them singletons. Trimming removed 4 bases from V and 4 bases from J, with 9 bases in between. The length of the CDR3 is 13 residues. Germline CDR1 and CDR2: LGHDT and YNNKEL (reference sequence). Documented time point: longitudinal time-point 3. Ten or more counts support this clonotype. Its antigen is undetermined. The TCR comes from a woman aged 60-75 years with multiple sclerosis. The rearrangement joins TRBV3-1 to TRBJ2-3, with no clear D. Sequenced sample: PBMCs. The CDR3: CASSLQTADTQYF. CDR3 nucleotide sequence: TGTGCCAGCAGCCTCCAGACTGCAGATACGCAGTATTTT.